This TCR beta chain was observed in a study of cytomegalovirus exposure and HLA in healthy donors. Broader study findings: Later on, a genetic analysis was performed. It linked a missense variant in DCLRE1C with V- and J-gene trimming of TCR beta. In an earlier analysis, most TCR beta V segments were productive about 87% or about 30% of the time. Sequencing depth roughly uniform across donors was assumed in presence/absence analyses. The authors listed around 150 TCR beta chains as cytomegalovirus-associated.

The germline V gene encodes CDR1 MNHNS and CDR2 SASEGT. This CDR3 contains 15 residues. The germline V and J ends were trimmed by 6 bases and 3 bases, with 17 bases remaining between them. The PCR used 60 Vbeta and 13 Jbeta primers. Generated by immunoSEQ multiplex PCR, the TCRdb table keeps only in-frame clones and is missing some. The table shows just under 95,000 clones, with 81% occurring only once. Concerning this clone: The antigen remains unidentified.

The material sequenced was PBMCs. The clonotype comes from a girl aged 2-10 years in good health and CMV-seropositive. The V call is TRBV6-1, the J call TRBJ1-2, with a possible D match to TRBD1 (6 bases). The CDR3 nucleotides are TGTGCCAGCAGGCCCTCCGGGACATCGGACTATGGCTACACCTTC. The encoded protein is CASRPSGTSDYGYTF.